This T cell receptor (beta chain) is from a study of read filtering for tumor transcriptome and immune sequencing. Looking at the study overall: Patients were about 17 male and some 15 female, mean age approximately 70 years, range roughly 47 to 85. RNA-seq yielded only about 75 to 1,400 TCR reads, IR-seq about 4.05 to 11 million. Study-wide findings and caveats: Compared with RNA-seq, IR-seq gave much higher clonotype depth and reliability.

This CDR3 spans 12 amino acids. The germline V gene encodes CDR1 SGHRS and CDR2 YFSETQ. The V end was cut by 0 bases, the J end by 6 bases, with 6 bases between. In this sample, this clonotype turned up many times. Its antigen is not known. This library used approximately 0.4 ug RNA and molecular barcoded adaptors spanning alpha/delta and beta/gamma chains. One entry per CDR3 protein results from TCRdb running MiXCR on the reads. The sample gives 35,000 to 50,000 distinct CDR3 sequences, 20% of which show up once; roughly 37% is in the top ten. The sequence derives from a donor aged 40 or over with multiple myeloma. The chain has TRBV5-1 and TRBJ1-1; no clear D gene. The source material was a population of CD138-negative cells sorted from bone marrow. The CDR3 region is CASSLDGAEAFF. Written as DNA, the CDR3 is TGCGCCAGCAGCTTGGACGGGGCTGAAGCTTTCTTT.